The present TCR beta chain was sequenced within a study of human T cells and chemical hapten exposure. Study background: Application of 0.01% DPC to the upper back was done by patch test, with a reading at 6 days.

Time point here: patch test 1, 2 weeks after DPC sensitization. Documented treatment: therapeutic diphenylcyclopropenone sensitization with weekly scalp DPC. People who gave samples had alopecia, were 18 to 70 years old, and were suitable for DPC. This clonotype appeared a few times. TCRdb re-derived calls from the RACE reads in MiXCR, one entry per CDR3 protein. The sample lists some 340,000 distinct CDR3 sequences, about 7% seen once, with 8.4% in the top ten. Trimming cost V 0 bases and J 0 bases, with 6 bases left between them. CDR1 SGDLS and CDR2 YYNGEE come from the germline V gene. The CDR3 extends over 15 amino acids.

V gene TRBV9 combines with J gene TRBJ1-4, with a weak D call TRBD1 (5 bases). This specimen consisted of whole blood, obtained in connection with sensitization to the hapten diphenylcyclopropenone (DPC). This receptor was identified in a woman younger than 35 with alopecia areata. Some clones in this sample may be carry-over from other donors' samples. CDR3 residues: CASSVAGATNEKLFF. Here the CDR3 DNA reads TGTGCCAGCAGCGTAGCGGGGGCAACTAATGAAAAACTGTTTTTT. The full variable domain, its missing parts supplied by reference TRBV9 and TRBJ1-4, is DSGVTQTPKHLITATGQRVTLRCSPRSGDLSVYWYQQSLDQGLQFLIQYYNGEERAKGNILERFSAQQFPDLHSELNLSSLELGDSALYFCASSVAGATNEKLFFGSGTQLSVL.